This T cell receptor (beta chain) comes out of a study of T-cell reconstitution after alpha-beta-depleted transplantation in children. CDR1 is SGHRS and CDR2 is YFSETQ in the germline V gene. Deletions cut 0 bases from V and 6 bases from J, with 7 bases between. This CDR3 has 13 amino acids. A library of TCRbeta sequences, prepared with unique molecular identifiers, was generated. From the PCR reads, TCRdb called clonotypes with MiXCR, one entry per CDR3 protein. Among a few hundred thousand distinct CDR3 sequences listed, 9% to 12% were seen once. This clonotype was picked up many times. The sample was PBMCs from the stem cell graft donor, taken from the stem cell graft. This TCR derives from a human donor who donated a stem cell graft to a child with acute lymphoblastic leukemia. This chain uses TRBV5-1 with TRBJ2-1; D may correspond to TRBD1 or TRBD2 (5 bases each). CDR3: CASSLAGGNEQFF. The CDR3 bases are TGCGCCAGCAGCTTGGCTGGGGGCAATGAGCAGTTCTTC.